This T cell receptor (beta chain) was documented in a study of post-analysis software for immune sequencing data. This clonotype has more than one count but fewer than ten. Its antigen is not identified. Unique molecular identifiers were present in the TCR beta cDNA libraries. Starting from about 0.94 to 9.7 million T cells, the study yielded about 500,000 cDNA molecules. TCRdb ran MiXCR on the PCR reads and lists one entry per CDR3 protein. The table includes some 690,000 distinct CDR3 sequences, about 27% detected once. General study results and limits: Patients showed TRBV5-6, TRBV5-1 and TRBV20-1 among roughly 5 TRBV segments more frequent than in controls. Samples made in the same batch grouped tightly together by F measure. Those with multiple sclerosis, the patient group, showed significantly lower normalized Chao1 diversity than controls.

CDR3 length: 19 residues. Germline assignment: CDR1 MNHNS and CDR2 SASEGT. The V end lost 5 bases, the J end lost 3 bases, and 26 bases lay between the germline ends. Sequenced input: blood. This chain links TRBV6-1 with TRBJ2-1, with D tentatively TRBD2 (5 bases). The source is a girl aged 5-17 years with multiple sclerosis. CDR3 nucleotides: TGTGCCAGCAGTAAATCCCCCGGGATACTCCTACCCAACTACAATGAGCAGTTCTTC. Protein sequence: CASSKSPGILLPNYNEQFF.